The clone carrying this T cell receptor beta chain was seen ten or more times. Its specificity is not known. This record belongs to a study of regulatory T cells in long-lasting Graves disease. Study findings and constraints: Those with persistent Graves' had less TCR diversity than newly diagnosed patients.

The CDR3 spans 15 residues. V was clipped by 7 bases and J by 2 bases; unmatched bases: 10. CDR1 and CDR2 from the germline V gene are MNHNS and SASEGT. The time point: newly diagnosed GD, antithyroid drugs for less than 3 months. From PBMCs, RNA was extracted and then used to make the TCR library. In building TCR beta libraries, iRepertoire HTBI primers were used together with Arm-PCR of CDR3 regions. TCRdb called the multiplex PCR reads again in MiXCR, with one record for every CDR3 protein. The sample holds over 350,000 distinct CDR3 sequences, around 13% seen once. These data also featured in a second study, about T cells in Graves' hyperthyroidism and ophthalmopathy. In that study: The study used the HTBI primer set for a first-round RT-PCR of the TCR CDR3. Peripheral blood also featured most of the thyroid clonotypes expanded above 0.001.

V and J are TRBV6-1 and TRBJ2-5, with 7 bases identical to TRBD2. The specimen was peripheral blood mononuclear cells (PBMCs), collected at new diagnosis, from a patient treated with antithyroid drugs. The sequence came from a woman between 50 and 59 years old with Graves disease. The CDR3, as DNA: TGTGCCAGCAACCATTGGCGGGAGATGCAAGAGACCCAGTACTTC. Protein: CASNHWREMQETQYF.